The clone carrying this T cell receptor (beta chain) was seen repeatedly, ten times or more. V was trimmed by 8 bases and J by 6 bases, leaving 14 bases between them. Germline V CDR1 and CDR2: MNHEY, SMNVEV (reference sequence). CDR3 length equals 14 residues. Time point defined: pre-sensitization, week 0. Treatment defined: therapeutic diphenylcyclopropenone sensitization with weekly scalp DPC. Unfractionated whole blood was the source of the extracted total RNA. Prior to each patch test being applied, blood was drawn. The source of the sample is a study of human T cells and chemical hapten exposure. Study information: 2% DPC was applied to about 2 cm by about 2 cm of upper inner arm skin for sensitization. The study traced per-sample TCR yield variation mainly to small differences in pooled library volumes.

TCRdb reprocessed the RACE reads with MiXCR, giving one entry per CDR3 protein. The table shows 35,000 or so distinct CDR3 sequences, with about 9.4% occurring only once. The source material was whole blood, sampled in connection with sensitization to the hapten diphenylcyclopropenone (DPC). This chain links TRBV27 with TRBJ1-6; D unclear. The sequence derives from a man aged 50 or older with alopecia areata. Some clones in this sample may be carry-over from other donors' samples. The CDR3 loop is CASGKDQTNSPLHF. The DNA of the CDR3 is TGTGCCAGCGGAAAGGACCAGACTAATTCACCCCTCCACTTT.